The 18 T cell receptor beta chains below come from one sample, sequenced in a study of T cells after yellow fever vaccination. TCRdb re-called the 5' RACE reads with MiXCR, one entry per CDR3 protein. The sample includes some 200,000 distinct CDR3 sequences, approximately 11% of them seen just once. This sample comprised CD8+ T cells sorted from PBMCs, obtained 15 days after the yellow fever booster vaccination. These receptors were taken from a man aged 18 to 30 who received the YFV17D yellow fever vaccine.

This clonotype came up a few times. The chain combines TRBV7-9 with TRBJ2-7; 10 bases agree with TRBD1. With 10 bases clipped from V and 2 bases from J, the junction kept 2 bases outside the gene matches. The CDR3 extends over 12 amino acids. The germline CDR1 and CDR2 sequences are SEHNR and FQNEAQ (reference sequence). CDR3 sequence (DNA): TGTGCCACCGGGACAGGGGCCTACGAGCAGTACTTC. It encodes CATGTGAYEQYF.

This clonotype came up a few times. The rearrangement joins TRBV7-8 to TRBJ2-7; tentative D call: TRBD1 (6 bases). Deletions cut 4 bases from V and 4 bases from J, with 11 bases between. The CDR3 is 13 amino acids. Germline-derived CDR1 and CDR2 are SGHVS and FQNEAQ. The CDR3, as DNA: TGTGCCAGCAGCTCTCGGGACACTTACGAGCAGTACGTC. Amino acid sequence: CASSSRDTYEQYV.

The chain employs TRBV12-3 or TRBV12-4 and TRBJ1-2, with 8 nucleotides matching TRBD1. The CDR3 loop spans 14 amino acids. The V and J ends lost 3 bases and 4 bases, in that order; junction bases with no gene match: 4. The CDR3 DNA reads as TGTGCCAGCAGTTTGGGGACAGGATTCTATGGCTACACCTTC. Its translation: CASSLGTGFYGYTF.

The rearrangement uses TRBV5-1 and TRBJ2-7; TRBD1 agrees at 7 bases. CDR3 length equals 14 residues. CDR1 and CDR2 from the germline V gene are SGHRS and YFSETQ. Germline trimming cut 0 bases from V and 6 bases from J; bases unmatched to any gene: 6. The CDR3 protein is CASSLEGARVEQYF. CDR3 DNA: TGCGCCAGCAGCTTGGAGGGGGCCCGGGTCGAGCAGTACTTC.

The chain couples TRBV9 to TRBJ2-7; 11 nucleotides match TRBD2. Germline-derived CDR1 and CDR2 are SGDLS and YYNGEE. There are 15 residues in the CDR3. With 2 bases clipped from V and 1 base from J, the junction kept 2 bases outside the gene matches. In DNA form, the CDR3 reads TGTGCCAGCAGCGTTAGCGGGGGGGAATCCTACGAGCAGTACTTC. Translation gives CASSVSGGESYEQYF.

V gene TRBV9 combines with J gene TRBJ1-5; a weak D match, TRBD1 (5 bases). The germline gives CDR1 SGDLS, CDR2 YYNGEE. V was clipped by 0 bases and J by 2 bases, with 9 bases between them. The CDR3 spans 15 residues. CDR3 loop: CASSVDGGGNQPQHF. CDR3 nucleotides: TGTGCCAGCAGCGTAGATGGGGGGGGCAATCAGCCCCAGCATTTT.

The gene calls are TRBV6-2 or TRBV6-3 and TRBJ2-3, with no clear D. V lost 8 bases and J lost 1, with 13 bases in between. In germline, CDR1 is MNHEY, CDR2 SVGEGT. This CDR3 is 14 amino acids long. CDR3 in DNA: TGTGCCAGCCCCCCGGCTCCGGGCACAGATACGCAGTATTTT. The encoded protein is CASPPAPGTDTQYF.

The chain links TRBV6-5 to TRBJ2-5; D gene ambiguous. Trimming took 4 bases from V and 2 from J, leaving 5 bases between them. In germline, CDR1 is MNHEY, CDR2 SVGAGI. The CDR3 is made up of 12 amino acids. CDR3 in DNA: TGTGCCAGCAGTTCATTACAAGAGACCCAGTACTTC. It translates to CASSSLQETQYF.

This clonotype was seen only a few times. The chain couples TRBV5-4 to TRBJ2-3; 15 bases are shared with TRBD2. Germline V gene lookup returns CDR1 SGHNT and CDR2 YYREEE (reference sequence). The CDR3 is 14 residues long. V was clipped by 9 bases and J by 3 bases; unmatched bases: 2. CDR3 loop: CATGTSGGTDTQYF. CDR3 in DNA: TGTGCCACCGGGACTAGCGGGGGGACAGATACGCAGTATTTT. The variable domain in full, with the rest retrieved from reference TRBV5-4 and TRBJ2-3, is ETGVTQSPTHLIKTRGQQVTLRCSSQSGHNTVSWYQQALGQGPQFIFQYYREEENGRGNFPPRFSGLQFPNYSSELNVNALELDDSALYLCATGTSGGTDTQYFGPGTRLTVL.

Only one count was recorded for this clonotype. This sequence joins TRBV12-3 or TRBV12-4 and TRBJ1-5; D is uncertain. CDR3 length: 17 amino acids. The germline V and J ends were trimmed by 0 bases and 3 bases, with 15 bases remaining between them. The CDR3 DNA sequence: TGTGCCAGCAGTTTAGCGCACACCATGGTGAACAATCAGCCCCAGCATTTT. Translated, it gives CASSLAHTMVNNQPQHF.

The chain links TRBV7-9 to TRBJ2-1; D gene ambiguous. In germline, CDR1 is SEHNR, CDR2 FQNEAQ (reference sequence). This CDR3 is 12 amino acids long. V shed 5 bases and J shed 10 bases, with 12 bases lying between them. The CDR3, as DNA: TGTGCCAGCAGCCTAGACTGGAAAGAGCAGTTCTTC. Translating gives CASSLDWKEQFF.

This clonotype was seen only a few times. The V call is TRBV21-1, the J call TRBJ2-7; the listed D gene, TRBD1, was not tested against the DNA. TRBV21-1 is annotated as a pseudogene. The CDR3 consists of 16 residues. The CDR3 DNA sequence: TGTGCCAGCAGCAAAGCCGATTGGGACAGTCGCTACGAGCAGTACTTC. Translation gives CASSKADWDSRYEQYF.

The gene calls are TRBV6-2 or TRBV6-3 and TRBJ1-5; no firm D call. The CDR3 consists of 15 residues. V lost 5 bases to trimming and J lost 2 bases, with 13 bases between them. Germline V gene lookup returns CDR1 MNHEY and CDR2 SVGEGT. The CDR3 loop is CASSTLGRGNQPQHF. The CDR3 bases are TGTGCCAGCAGTACCCTGGGTCGTGGCAATCAGCCCCAGCATTTT.

CDR3 nucleotide sequence: TGCAGCGTTGAAATGACAGCACTAGCCAAAAACATTCAGTACTTC. Amino acids: CSVEMTALAKNIQYF. This chain links TRBV29-1 with TRBJ2-4; TRBD1 might be the D (5 bases). Germline V gene data show CDR1 as SQVTM and CDR2 as ANQGSEA. The CDR3 spans 15 residues. Trimming took 2 bases from V and 0 from J, leaving 11 bases between them.

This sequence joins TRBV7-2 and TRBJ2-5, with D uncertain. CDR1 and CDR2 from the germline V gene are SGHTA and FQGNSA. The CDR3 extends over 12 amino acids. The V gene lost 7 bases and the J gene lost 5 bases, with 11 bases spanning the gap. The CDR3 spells CASTPRWETQYF. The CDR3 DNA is TGTGCCAGCACCCCGAGGTGGGAGACCCAGTACTTC.

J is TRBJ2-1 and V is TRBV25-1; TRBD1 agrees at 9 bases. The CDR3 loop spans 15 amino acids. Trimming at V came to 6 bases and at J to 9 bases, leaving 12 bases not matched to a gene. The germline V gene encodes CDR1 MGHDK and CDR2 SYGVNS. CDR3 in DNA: TGTGCCAGCAGGGGCGCGGGACAGGGTATTATTGAGCAGTTCTTC. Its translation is CASRGAGQGIIEQFF.

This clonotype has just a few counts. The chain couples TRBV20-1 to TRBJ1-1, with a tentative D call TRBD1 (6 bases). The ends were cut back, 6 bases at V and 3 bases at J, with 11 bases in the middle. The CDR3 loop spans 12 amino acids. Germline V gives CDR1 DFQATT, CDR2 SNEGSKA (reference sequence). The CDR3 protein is CSAGTPYTEAFF. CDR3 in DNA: TGCAGTGCCGGGACACCTTACACTGAAGCTTTCTTT.

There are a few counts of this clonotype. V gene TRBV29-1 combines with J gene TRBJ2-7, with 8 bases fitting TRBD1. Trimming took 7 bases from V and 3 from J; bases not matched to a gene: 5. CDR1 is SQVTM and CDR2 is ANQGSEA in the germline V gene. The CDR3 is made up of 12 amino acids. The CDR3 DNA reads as TGCAGCGCGGATACAGGGGGCTACGAGCAGTACTTC. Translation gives CSADTGGYEQYF.